These 20 T cell receptor beta chains originate from one sample sequenced in a study of Ad26.COV2.S vaccination and SARS-CoV-2 variants. Profiling relied on immunoSEQ multiplex PCR, and the TCRdb table lists in-frame clones only, not all of them. The repertoire consists of fewer than 800,000 clones, with more than 70% occurring once and the leading ten covering about 1.5%. Treatment of the sample: some 20 received Ad26.COV2.S at low or high dose, single or two shots; a few received placebo; per-sample allocation not given. Samples were taken on day 63 after the first vaccine or placebo injection. The source material was peripheral blood, sampled in a trial of Ad26.COV2.S vaccine versus placebo. The receptors were gathered from a person aged 18-65 years who received the Ad26.COV2.S COVID-19 vaccine or a placebo.

The table lists this clone with a few counts. This sequence joins TRBV4-1 and TRBJ1-5; 9 bases line up with TRBD1. Germline CDR1 MGHRA, CDR2 YSYEKL. The J segment lost 5 bases and the V segment lost 2 bases, leaving 4 bases of the junction unmatched. The CDR3 consists of 15 residues. CDR3 in amino acids: CASSQTGGVHQPQHF. The CDR3 nucleotides read TGCGCCAGCAGCCAAACAGGGGGCGTGCATCAGCCCCAGCATTTT.

The chain recombines TRBV2 with TRBJ2-2; 7 bases are a match to TRBD1. CDR1 SNHLY and CDR2 FYNNEI come from the germline V gene. This CDR3 contains 15 residues. V trimming: 6 bases; J trimming: 1 base; junction bases outside the gene matches: 5. The CDR3 region is CASRTTGWNTGELFF. The CDR3 coding sequence is TGTGCCAGCAGGACGACAGGGTGGAACACCGGGGAGCTGTTTTTT. Full variable domain (rest looked up from reference TRBV2 and TRBJ2-2): EPEVTQTPSHQVTQMGQEVILRCVPISNHLYFYWYRQILGQKVEFLVSFYNNEISEKSEIFDDQFSVERPDGSNFTLKIRSTKLEDSAMYFCASRTTGWNTGELFFGEGSRLTVL.

This chain joins TRBV7-9 and TRBJ2-7; 9 bases are shared with TRBD2. J gave up 4 bases and V 5 bases, and 6 bases lay outside the gene matches. Germline V gives CDR1 SEHNR, CDR2 FQNEAQ (reference sequence). The CDR3 is made up of 14 amino acids. CDR3 nucleotides: TGTGCCAGCAGCCCCCGGACTAGCGCGTACGAGCAGTACTTC. Translating it yields CASSPRTSAYEQYF.

This clone was recorded only once. The germline gene is not matched at one end of the junction; a read error may be the cause. The chain employs TRBV6-5 and TRBJ1-2, with 10 bases fitting TRBD1. Germline V gene data show CDR1 as MNHEY and CDR2 as SVGAGI. CDR3 length equals 13 residues. CDR3 sequence: CATGGLANYGYTF. CDR3 in DNA: TGCGCGACAGGGGGCCTTGCAAACTATGGCTACACCTTC.

The chain's CDR3 is CASRPGTSSYNEQFF. The CDR3, as DNA: TGTGCCAGCAGGCCCGGGACGAGCTCCTACAATGAGCAGTTCTTC. This chain joins TRBV7-9 and TRBJ2-1; D is tentatively TRBD1 or TRBD2 (5 bases each). Germline lookup yields CDR1 SEHNR and CDR2 FQNEAQ (reference sequence). The V and J ends lost 6 bases and 0 bases respectively, with 12 bases between them. The CDR3 totals 15 residues. The whole variable domain, remainder taken from reference TRBV7-9 and TRBJ2-1, is DTGVSQNPRHKITKRGQNVTFRCDPISEHNRLYWYRQTLGQGPEFLTYFQNEAQLEKSRLLSDRFSAERPKGSFSTLEIQRTEQGDSAMYLCASRPGTSSYNEQFFGPGTRLTVL.

Concerning this clone: Other nucleotide sequences from this sample produce the same CDR3. The chain recombines TRBV6-2 or TRBV6-3 with TRBJ1-1, with 7 nucleotides matching TRBD1. Germline V gene data show CDR1 as MNHEY and CDR2 as SVGEGT. The V gene end was trimmed by 2 bases and the J gene end by 0 bases; junction bases not matched to a gene: 3. The CDR3 is made up of 15 amino acids. The CDR3 sequence is CASSYLGTVNTEAFF. CDR3 coding DNA: TGTGCCAGCAGTTACCTCGGGACAGTGAACACTGAAGCTTTCTTT.

Only one count was recorded for this clone. The J gene is TRBJ1-2, the V gene TRBV5-1; a weak D match, TRBD1 (5 bases). Trimming took 5 bases from V and 3 from J, leaving 14 bases between them. The CDR3 loop spans 14 amino acids. Germline V gives CDR1 SGHRS, CDR2 YFSETQ. The CDR3 DNA reads TGCGCCAGCAGGCCCGGGACGGGAGACTATGGCTACACCTTC. Translation gives CASRPGTGDYGYTF.

V and J are TRBV7-3 and TRBJ2-3, with a weak D call TRBD2 (5 bases). Trimming pared 8 bases from V and 1 base from J, leaving 10 bases between. Looked up from germline, CDR1 is SGHTA and CDR2 is FQGTGA. This CDR3 contains 13 residues. CDR3 sequence reads: CASGPGGTDTQYF. The CDR3 coding sequence is TGTGCCAGCGGACCCGGGGGCACAGATACGCAGTATTTT.

The chain combines TRBV7-9 with TRBJ2-7; D tentatively reads TRBD1 or TRBD2 (5 bases each). V gave up 5 bases and J gave up 3 bases, with 14 bases separating them. The CDR3 is 14 amino acids. Per the germline V gene, CDR1 is SEHNR and CDR2 is FQNEAQ (reference sequence). The CDR3 sequence: CASSPVGTFYEQYF. The CDR3 DNA follows: TGTGCCAGCAGCCCAGTGGGGACCTTCTACGAGCAGTACTTC.

The chain is built from TRBV30 and TRBJ2-5; no clear D gene. Per the germline V gene, CDR1 is GTSNPN and CDR2 is SVGIG (reference sequence). V was clipped by 0 bases and J by 5 bases, with 10 bases between them. CDR3 length equals 13 residues. CDR3 sequence: CAWSVGYWETQYF. The CDR3 bases are TGTGCCTGGAGTGTAGGGTATTGGGAGACCCAGTACTTC.

The chain joins TRBV4-2 to TRBJ1-4; D may be TRBD1 (5 bases). Looked up from germline, CDR1 is LGHNA and CDR2 is YNFKEQ. This CDR3 is 16 amino acids long. Deletions cut 4 bases from V and 7 bases from J, with 19 bases between. This CDR3 is CASSRLGTPGGEKLFF. CDR3 bases: TGTGCCAGCAGCCGACTCGGGACTCCGGGCGGTGAAAAACTGTTTTTT.

This sequence joins TRBV5-1 and TRBJ2-7; D may be TRBD1 or TRBD2 (5 bases each). The length of the CDR3 is 14 residues. Trimming removed 0 bases from V and 4 bases from J, with 11 bases in between. CDR1 SGHRS and CDR2 YFSETQ come from the germline V gene. In DNA form, the CDR3 reads TGCGCCAGCAGCTTGGTGGGGGACGGGTACGAGCAGTACTTC. Amino acids: CASSLVGDGYEQYF. The variable domain in full, with the rest retrieved from reference TRBV5-1 and TRBJ2-7, is KAGVTQTPRYLIKTRGQQVTLSCSPISGHRSVSWYQQTPGQGLQFLFEYFSETQRNKGNFPGRFSGRQFSNSRSEMNVSTLELGDSALYLCASSLVGDGYEQYFGPGTRLTVT.

The chain uses TRBV3-1 (or the pseudogene TRBV3-2) and TRBJ2-5; D remains unclear. There are 15 residues in the CDR3. Germline loops: CDR1 LGHDT, CDR2 YNNKEL (reference sequence). Trimming took 2 bases from V and 2 from J, leaving 12 bases between them. This chain's CDR3 is CASSQMDGFQETQYF. DNA for the CDR3: TGTGCCAGCAGCCAAATGGACGGCTTTCAAGAGACCCAGTACTTC.

The V call is TRBV6-5, the J call TRBJ2-7; D gene unclear. Between the trimmed V and J ends, which lost 5 bases and 2 bases, there was a span of 10 bases. In germline, CDR1 is MNHEY, CDR2 SVGAGI. The CDR3 is made up of 13 amino acids. CDR3 nucleotide sequence: TGTGCCAGCAGTATACGAATTACCTACGAGCAGTACTTC. As protein: CASSIRITYEQYF.

There are a few counts of this clone. V and J are TRBV30 and TRBJ1-2; TRBD1 agrees at 7 bases. Looked up from germline, CDR1 is GTSNPN and CDR2 is SVGIG (reference sequence). Germline trimming cut 2 bases from V and 1 base from J; bases unmatched to any gene: 10. The CDR3 is 16 residues long. The CDR3 DNA reads TGTGCCTGGAGTCGGTGGGGGACAGTTCTTAACTATGGCTACACCTTC. This sequence encodes CAWSRWGTVLNYGYTF.

This rearrangement joins TRBV2 to TRBJ1-3; D unclear. Trimming stripped 4 bases from V and 6 bases from J, with 7 bases between. CDR3 length: 12 amino acids. In germline, CDR1 is SNHLY, CDR2 FYNNEI. The CDR3 sequence: CASSGQANTIYF. The CDR3 region has the DNA TGTGCCAGCAGTGGCCAGGCAAACACCATATATTTT.

The chain couples TRBV30 to TRBJ1-4, with D possibly being TRBD1 (6 bases). Germline CDR1 is GTSNPN and CDR2 is SVGIG (reference sequence). V lost 0 bases and J lost 10, with 15 bases in between. CDR3 length: 14 amino acids. CDR3 protein: CAWSVSGGSGKLFF. DNA for the CDR3: TGTGCCTGGAGTGTATCGGGGGGCAGCGGAAAACTGTTTTTT.

The V gene is TRBV12-2, the J gene TRBJ1-3. TRBV12-2 is a recognized pseudogene. CDR3 length: 12 residues. CDR3 coding DNA: TGTGCAAGTCGTCGGGACCCCCACACCATATATTTT. Translation: CASRRDPHTIYF.

The chain uses TRBV9 and TRBJ1-1; TRBD1 aligns across 8 bases. J lost 3 bases, V lost 0 bases, and 4 bases had no gene match. In germline, CDR1 is SGDLS, CDR2 YYNGEE. The CDR3 loop spans 15 amino acids. CDR3 nucleotides: TGTGCCAGCAGCGTAGGGACAGGGCGGGACACTGAAGCTTTCTTT. It is translated as CASSVGTGRDTEAFF.

V usage is TRBV18 and J usage is TRBJ2-7; TRBD1 matches at 11 bases. V dropped 3 bases and J dropped 5; count of bases not matched to a gene: 3. This CDR3 spans 14 amino acids. Looked up from germline, CDR1 is KGHSH and CDR2 is LQKENI. CDR3 in DNA: TGTGCCAGCTCACCCTCGGACAGGGGGCACGAGCAGTACTTC. It is translated as CASSPSDRGHEQYF.